These 10 T cell receptor beta chains were all obtained from the same sample, sequenced in a study of blood T cell repertoires in COVID-19. Sequencing was performed with immunoSEQ multiplex PCR; in TCRdb, only in-frame clones are kept and a portion is missing. The sample lists 350,000 to 500,000 clones, nearly 90% occurring once. Sequencing input: PBMCs or T cells enriched from blood (not recorded which). The receptors derive from a woman aged 18-29 years who had been exposed to COVID-19.

This rearrangement joins TRBV27 to TRBJ1-1; 10 nucleotides agree with TRBD1. V lost 8 bases and J lost 5; bases outside the gene matches: 5. Germline assignment: CDR1 MNHEY and CDR2 SMNVEV (reference sequence). This CDR3 comprises 13 residues. This CDR3 is CASAGTGVTEAFF. CDR3 sequence (DNA): TGTGCCAGCGCCGGGACAGGGGTTACTGAAGCTTTCTTT.

CDR3 nucleotides: TGTGCCAGCAGCTTAGGTCAGGCGGGGAGGTACGTCGAGCAGTACTTC. Translation: CASSLGQAGRYVEQYF. This chain connects TRBV11-2 to TRBJ2-7, with TRBD2 as a possible D gene (6 bases). CDR1 is SGHAT, CDR2 FQNNGV, per germline. V dropped 1 base and J dropped 6 bases, with 19 bases sitting between them. The length of the CDR3 is 16 residues.

This sequence joins TRBV28 and TRBJ1-3; no reliable D call. Per germline, CDR1 MDHEN and CDR2 SYDVKM. The CDR3 is 18 amino acids. Trimming removed 7 bases at V and 0 bases at J, with 22 bases between. CDR3 sequence (DNA): TGTGCCAGCATAAAAGTCTCACACGCTTATTACTCTGGAAACACCATATATTTT. Protein sequence: CASIKVSHAYYSGNTIYF.

The chain employs TRBV3-1 (or the pseudogene TRBV3-2) and TRBJ1-1; D is possibly TRBD1 (6 bases). V lost 4 bases and J 2 bases, leaving 17 bases between the germline ends. Germline CDR1 LGHDT, CDR2 YNNKEL (reference sequence). This CDR3 contains 16 residues. CDR3 DNA sequence: TGTGCCAGCAGCCTCCAAGGGGGTCGGAAAAACACTGAAGCTTTCTTT. This codes for CASSLQGGRKNTEAFF.

The V gene is TRBV20-1, the J gene TRBJ2-7; D is perhaps TRBD1 (5 bases). Germline V gene data show CDR1 as DFQATT and CDR2 as SNEGSKA (reference sequence). CDR3 length: 13 amino acids. The V and J ends lost 3 bases and 2 bases respectively, with 11 bases between them. The CDR3 sequence is CSASTGATYEQYF. The CDR3 DNA is TGCAGTGCTAGTACAGGCGCCACCTACGAGCAGTACTTC.

V gene TRBV4-3 combines with J gene TRBJ1-2; 7 bases are a match to TRBD1. CDR1 is LGHNA, CDR2 YSLEER, per germline. With 0 bases clipped from V and 3 bases from J, the junction kept 7 bases outside the gene matches. The CDR3 contains 16 residues. The CDR3 nucleotides are TGCGCCAGCAGCCAAGATAGAGACAGGGTCTACTATGGCTACACCTTC. It yields the protein CASSQDRDRVYYGYTF.

This clone was seen a handful of times. J is TRBJ2-1 and V is TRBV7-2; 8 bases agree with TRBD1. This CDR3 spans 15 amino acids. Losses at the gene ends were 4 bases for V and 4 bases for J; bases not matched to a gene: 6. Germline loops: CDR1 SGHTA, CDR2 FQGNSA. The CDR3 DNA sequence: TGTGCCAGCAGCTCTGGACAGGGTGGGTACAATGAGCAGTTCTTC. Translating gives CASSSGQGGYNEQFF.

This chain uses TRBV5-1 with TRBJ2-3; TRBD2 aligns across 10 bases. Germline lookup yields CDR1 SGHRS and CDR2 YFSETQ. V was clipped by 3 bases and J by 0 bases; unmatched bases: 4. The CDR3 runs 16 residues. The CDR3 sequence: CASSSLTSGSTDTQYF. CDR3 nucleotide sequence: TGCGCCAGCAGCTCGCTGACTAGCGGGAGCACAGATACGCAGTATTTT.

Note on this clone: In the same sample, other DNA sequences code for this CDR3. V is TRBV12-3 or TRBV12-4 and J is TRBJ1-4; D unresolved. V dropped 2 bases and J dropped 3 bases, with 4 bases sitting between them. This CDR3 comprises 13 residues. This chain's CDR3 is CASSLRANEKLFF. In DNA form, the CDR3 reads TGTGCCAGCAGTTTACGGGCTAATGAAAAACTGTTTTTT.

The CDR3 region is CASSLEAHNSPLHF. CDR3 nucleotide sequence: TGTGCCAGCAGCTTAGAGGCCCACAATTCACCCCTCCACTTT. The rearrangement links TRBV11-2 to TRBJ1-6; D not resolved. Trimming stripped 0 bases from V and 7 bases from J, with 7 bases between. The CDR3 sequence is 14 residues long. Germline CDR1 SGHAT, CDR2 FQNNGV.